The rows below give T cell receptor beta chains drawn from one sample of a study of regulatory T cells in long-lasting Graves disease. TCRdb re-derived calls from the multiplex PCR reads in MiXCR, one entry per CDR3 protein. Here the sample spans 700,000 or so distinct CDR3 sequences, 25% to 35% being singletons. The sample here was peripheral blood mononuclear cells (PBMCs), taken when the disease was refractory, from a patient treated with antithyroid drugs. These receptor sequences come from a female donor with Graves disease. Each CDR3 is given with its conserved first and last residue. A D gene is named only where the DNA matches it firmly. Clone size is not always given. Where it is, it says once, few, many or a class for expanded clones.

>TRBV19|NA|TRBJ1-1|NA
CASSVLSGGNTEAFF
TGTGCCAGTAGTGTCCTGAGTGGGGGAAACACTGAAGCTTTCTTT
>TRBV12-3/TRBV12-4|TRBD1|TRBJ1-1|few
CASSLRGQVAEAFF
TGTGCCAGCAGTTTAAGAGGACAGGTTGCTGAAGCTTTCTTT
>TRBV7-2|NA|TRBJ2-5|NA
CASSLAGSQETQYF
TGTGCCAGCAGCTTAGCCGGTAGCCAAGAGACCCAGTACTTC
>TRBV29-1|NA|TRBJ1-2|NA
CSVESLQGYTF
TGCAGCGTTGAAAGCTTACAGGGCTACACCTTC
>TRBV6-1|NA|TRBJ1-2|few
CASSRGTTTNYGYTF
TGTGCCAGCAGTCGGGGGACAACTACTAACTATGGCTACACCTTC
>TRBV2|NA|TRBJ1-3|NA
CASSDSRPSSGNTIYF
TGTGCCAGCAGTGATAGCCGACCCAGCTCTGGAAACACCATATATTTT
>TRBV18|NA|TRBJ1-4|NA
CASSPEAQRNEKLFF
TGTGCCAGCTCACCAGAGGCACAGCGAAATGAAAAACTGTTTTTT
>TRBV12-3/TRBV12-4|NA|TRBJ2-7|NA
CASSLWGRAYEQCF
TGTGCCAGCAGTTTATGGGGACGGGCCTACGAGCAGTGCTTC
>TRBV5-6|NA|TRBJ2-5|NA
CASSTVRETQYF
TGTGCCAGCAGCACAGTACGGGAGACCCAGTACTTC
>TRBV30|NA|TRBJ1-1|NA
CAWTGDSVNTEAFF
TGTGCCTGGACCGGTGACAGTGTGAACACTGAAGCTTTCTTT
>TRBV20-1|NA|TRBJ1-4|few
CSARGFEKLFF
TGCAGTGCTAGAGGATTCGAAAAACTGTTTTTT
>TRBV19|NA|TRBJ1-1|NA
CASSISQRTEAFF
TGTGCCAGTAGTATATCCCAGAGGACTGAAGCTTTCTTT
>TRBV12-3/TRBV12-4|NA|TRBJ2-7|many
CASSSRTANYEQYF
TGTGCCAGCAGTTCCCGGACAGCTAACTACGAGCAGTACTTC
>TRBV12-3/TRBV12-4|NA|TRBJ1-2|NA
CASSPRHYWGYTF
TGTGCCAGCAGTCCACGACACTACTGGGGCTACACCTTC
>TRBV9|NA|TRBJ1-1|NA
CASSVGVASYTEAFF
TGTGCCAGCAGCGTAGGAGTGGCCAGCTACACTGAAGCTTTCTTT
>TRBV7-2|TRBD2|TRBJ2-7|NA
CASSLTGTRNINF
TGTGCCAGCAGCTTAACGGGGACTAGGAACATAAACTTC
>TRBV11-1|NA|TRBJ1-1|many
CASSPYIEEAFF
TGTGCCAGCAGCCCTTATATAGAAGAAGCTTTCTTT
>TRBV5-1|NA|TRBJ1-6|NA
CASSLDSLSSYNSPLHF
TGCGCCAGCAGCTTGGACAGCCTGAGCTCCTATAATTCACCCCTCCACTTT
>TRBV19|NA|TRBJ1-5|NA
CASSNGDQPQHF
TGTGCCAGTAGTAACGGCGATCAGCCCCAGCATTTT
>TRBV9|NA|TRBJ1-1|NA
CASSVEVGTEAFF
TGTGCCAGCAGCGTAGAAGTGGGCACTGAAGCTTTCTTT
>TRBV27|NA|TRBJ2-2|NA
CASSSTRTHLTREDWTGELFF
TGTGCCAGCAGTTCAACCCGGACCCATCTAACCCGCGAAGATTGGACCGGGGAGCTGTTTTTT
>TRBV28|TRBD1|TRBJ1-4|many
CASSRGTGTIWGEKLFF
TGTGCCAGCAGTCGAGGGACAGGGACCATTTGGGGAGAAAAACTGTTTTTT
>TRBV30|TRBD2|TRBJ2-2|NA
CAWISGRVPGELFF
TGTGCCTGGATTAGCGGGAGAGTACCCGGGGAGCTGTTTTTT
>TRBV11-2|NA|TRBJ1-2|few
CASSLDPGYTGYTF
TGTGCCAGCAGCTTAGATCCAGGGTATACTGGCTACACCTTC
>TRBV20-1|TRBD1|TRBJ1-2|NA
CSARDRDRNYGYTF
TGCAGTGCTAGAGATCGGGACAGGAACTATGGCTACACCTTC
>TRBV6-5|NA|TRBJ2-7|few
CASSFSGKSSYEQYF
TGTGCCAGCAGTTTTAGTGGGAAAAGCTCCTACGAGCAGTACTTC
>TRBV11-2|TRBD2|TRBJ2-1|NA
CASSPLAGGNEQFF
TGTGCCAGCAGCCCCCTTGCGGGAGGCAATGAGCAGTTCTTC